This is a list of T cell receptor beta chains from one sample in a study of monozygotic twins with inflammatory bowel disease. No DNA is given; TCRdb re-called the 5' RACE reads and lists each CDR3 protein once. This listing includes approximately 100,000 distinct CDR3 sequences. The sequenced sample consisted of blood. These receptors came from a human donor with ulcerative colitis or Crohn's disease, or a healthy co-twin of an affected twin (not recorded which). CDR3s include the opening cysteine and the closing phenylalanine or tryptophan. The order of the fields is V gene, J gene, CDR3 protein.

>TRBV11-2|TRBJ2-1
CASSRLRGPNEQFF
>TRBV29-1|TRBJ2-7
CSVSGGADNEQYF
>TRBV20-1|TRBJ1-5
CSARRTGAGNQPQHF
>TRBV7-2|TRBJ2-1
CASSLGDFYNEQFF
>TRBV20-1|TRBJ2-2
CSARVTIMRGELFF
>TRBV7-3|TRBJ2-3
CASSLTSGGREDTQYF
>TRBV24-1|TRBJ2-1
CATSDPGGGPSYNEQFF
>TRBV27|TRBJ1-1
CASSLYRVLGTEAFF
>TRBV11-3|TRBJ2-5
CASSSPGTAETQYF
>TRBV28|TRBJ1-5
CASSLRTGTMIIKPQHF
>TRBV12-3/TRBV12-4|TRBJ1-2
CASSLGGVRGGRGYTF
>TRBV5-1|TRBJ1-6
CASSKQGGDSPLHF
>TRBV18|TRBJ2-7
CASSPWEYEQYF
>TRBV30|TRBJ1-6
CACPPRGESSPLHF
>TRBV7-7|TRBJ2-1
CASSLVAAGSTYNEQFF
>TRBV12-3/TRBV12-4|TRBJ2-5
CASSYDRGRWETQYF
>TRBV20-1|TRBJ2-1
CSAWASGGPSSYNEQFF
>TRBV7-2|TRBJ2-1
CASSLGGGRDEQFF
>TRBV5-4|TRBJ1-1
CASSLGWTEAFF
>TRBV29-1|TRBJ2-5
CSVAAGTGIGGETQYF
>TRBV5-1|TRBJ2-6
CASSVDGAGANVLTF
>TRBV3-1|TRBJ2-1
CASGQGQRYEQFF
>TRBV5-5|TRBJ1-5
CASSLSPIGNLVPQHF
>TRBV5-4|TRBJ2-7
CASSLVGTTSYEQYF
>TRBV20-1|TRBJ2-5
CSASRGLAGGSETQYF
>TRBV14|TRBJ2-7
CASSSRLQGGKYF